This T cell receptor (beta chain) came from a study of post-analysis software for immune sequencing data. Study overall: Relapsing-remitting, secondary progressive and progressive-relapsing multiple sclerosis courses were included. Study-wide results and limits: Among roughly 5 TRBV segments more frequent in patients than controls were TRBV5-6, TRBV5-1 and TRBV20-1. F measure clustering grouped samples strongly by preparation batch. Compared against controls, patients with multiple sclerosis displayed significantly lower normalized Chao1 diversity.

The CDR3 totals 18 residues. CDR1 is MDHEN, CDR2 SYDVKM, per germline. V lost 5 bases, J lost 0 bases, and 15 bases stayed unmatched. Tagging with unique molecular identifiers was a feature of the TCR beta cDNA libraries. Starting from about 0.98 to 11 million T cells, the study yielded about half a million cDNA molecules. TCRdb analysed the PCR reads with MiXCR anew, one entry per CDR3 protein. The repertoire holds about 820,000 distinct CDR3 sequences, with approximately 57% as singletons. Comments on this clonotype: Its antigen remains unidentified.

The sequence was collected from a girl between 10 and 17 years old with multiple sclerosis. The rearrangement uses TRBV28 and TRBJ2-7; 8 positions agree with TRBD1. Sequenced: blood. The chain's CDR3 is CASSPPGQATHRSYEQYF. The CDR3 DNA reads TGTGCCAGCAGTCCACCGGGACAGGCCACTCACCGCTCCTACGAGCAGTACTTC.